This T cell receptor beta chain was obtained from a study of vaccination and CD4 T cells after COVID-19 (dated by TCRdb to about 2022). With regard to the full study: SARS-CoV-2 positivity had been established in the convalescent patients by nasal swab PCR, and mild disease was recorded in several of these patients and severe disease in one. The convalescent cohort included six males and four females, with two Hispanic individuals, seven Caucasians, two Asians and one multiracial person. Participants received two doses of either the Pfizer-BioNTech BNT162b2 vaccine (n=8) or the Moderna mRNA-1273 vaccine (n=2). Post-COVID blood samples were collected from convalescent patients a median of roughly 100 days after diagnosis, with a range of about 30 to 170 days. Post-vaccine blood samples were taken a median of roughly 75 days after the second vaccine dose, with a range of roughly 13 to 250 days. A few convalescent patients gave samples both early after vaccination (day 14) and late after vaccination (days 161 to 241). Overlapping spike peptide pools from SARS-CoV-2 and from the common cold coronaviruses HCoV-NL63, HCoV-OC43 and HCoV-229E were used as culture stimuli. Control cultures received a CEFX viral epitope pool as the positive control, an HIV-1 Nef peptide pool as the negative control, or no peptide. In approximately eleven COVID-19 convalescent patients and a handful of infection-naive healthy vaccine recipients, the spike-specific CD4+ TCR repertoire before mRNA vaccination was compared with the repertoire after mRNA vaccination.

This sample's time point label indicates: late sampling 161 to 241 days after vaccination in a few convalescent patients. Reading the label with the study, this specimen's treatment or condition is: roughly ten-day PBMC culture with coronavirus spike peptide pools or control peptides (ViraFEST assay). The ViraFEST assay was used in the study, in which antigen-specific T cells were expanded with peptide pools and expanded clonotypes were subsequently identified by TCR sequencing. The convalescent patients' positive SARS-CoV-2 PCR tests fell between March and December 2020, which was before the Alpha, Beta and Delta variants emerged in the United States. Each well held approximately 2 million PBMCs cultured in IMDM containing roughly 5.4% human AB serum and roughly 9.7 IU/ml IL-2, with 9 to 10 ug/ml peptide pools added. On days 3 and 7, half of the culture medium was replaced with fresh IL-2-containing medium. After roughly nine days of culture, CD4+ T cells were isolated by negative selection using the EasySep CD4+ T cell isolation kit. Ficoll-Paque Plus gradient centrifugation was used to isolate PBMCs from whole blood, and the isolated PBMCs were then either used fresh or cryopreserved at -140C. Triplicate wells were generally used for each culture condition.

Points on this clonotype: Its target antigen remains unknown. The sample holds no much larger clone one base away, and base qualities are not on file.

The CDR3 starts with the cysteine, ends with the phenylalanine, and has 17 residues. CDR3 DNA only is kept here, 51 bases in frame from base 1. At the junction V is shortened by 1 base and J by 4 bases, with 17 bases in between. Taken from the germline V gene (reference sequence), the CDR1 and CDR2 loops are LNHNV and YYDKDF. The method behind the library was PCR. DNA from cultured CD4+ T cells underwent TCR sequencing with the Oncomine TCR Beta short-read assay at the Johns Hopkins FTIC core. The QIAamp micro DNA kit was used to extract genomic DNA from the cultured CD4+ T cells. The Oncomine TCR Beta libraries from cultured CD4+ T cells were pooled using unique dual indexes and then sequenced on an Illumina iSeq 100. As for the authors' bioinformatics: Non-productive sequences were removed, and CDR3s not starting with C, not ending with F or W, or shorter than 7 amino acids were discarded. The MANAFEST web application identified antigen-specific clonotypes by comparing peptide-stimulated wells against reference wells and other culture wells. Positive clones required FDR below 0.05, an odds ratio above 5, and productive frequency above 0.1% in at least two of three replicate wells. Cross-reactive clonotypes were defined as significantly expanded in both SARS-CoV-2 spike wells and at least one common cold coronavirus spike condition. Similarity between CDR3 sequences was evaluated in R version 3.6.1 using Levenshtein distances (stringdist) and unrooted phylogenetic trees (ape). TCRdb applied fastp at Q25 and MiXCR to the public reads, then kept only in-frame beta chains. Entries that share a CDR3 protein sequence are merged under the most common genes and DNA. The V and J calls come from TCRdb's annotation, not from the publication. This sample has roughly 25,000 distinct CDR3 sequences in its table, and 30% of those were observed once. The ten largest account for 3% to 3.5% of the sample.

On the study overall, not on this receptor specifically: Only a relatively small number of convalescent patients were included in the study, and early timepoints following natural infection were not analyzed. Nearly all vaccine-specific clones in convalescent patients (304 of 307) were mono-reactive for SARS-CoV-2 spike rather than cross-reactive with common cold coronaviruses. The median number of SARS-CoV-2-reactive clonotypes rose from around 21 after infection to roughly 38 after vaccination, but the change was not significant. Among the post-vaccine SARS-CoV-2-reactive clones in convalescent patients, a median approximately 90% showed up only after vaccination, which suggests vaccine-specific priming.

The sample in question was CD4+ T cells from blood, cultured in vitro, obtained about 7 months after SARS-CoV-2 vaccination. This TCR derives from a human donor who had recovered from COVID-19. The chain uses TRBV15 and TRBJ1-5; the D gene is not confidently resolved. DNA sequence: TGTGCCACCAGCAGAGCTAGGACGGAGCCCTTTAATCAGCCCCAGCATTTT. It encodes CATSRARTEPFNQPQHF.